This T cell receptor (beta chain) was profiled in a study of blood T cells in healthy people across ages (dated by TCRdb to about 2015). For context, the study as a whole: In model experiments, template switching captured roughly one uniquely barcoded TCR beta cDNA molecule for every two T cells. The study measured age-related changes in TCR beta repertoire diversity using deep sequencing normalized with unique cDNA molecular identifiers. The donors were split into four age groups: young (average 16 years), middle-aged (roughly 39), aged (roughly 65) and long-lived (roughly 77). Donors of different ages were randomly distributed across sequencing lanes to avoid experimental bias. Two additional independent replicas of 1 million unique cDNA reads from the same blood draw were analyzed for two donors (one aged 18 to 29 and one aged 80 or older). The study at large found these results: Total diversity estimates from one million sequenced T cells were considered lower bounds and underestimates. Observed TCR beta diversity per million T cells fell roughly linearly with age, and a significant reduction was already apparent by age roughly 40. The percentage of naive T cells measured by flow cytometry correlated strongly with observed TCR beta diversity. Compared with the aged group, the long-lived group had more naive CD4+ T cells, fewer expanded clones and increased TCR diversity, suggesting age selection. Because donor CMV infection status was unknown, age-related changes in expanded clonotypes were potentially confounded. Conclusive comparison of naive and antigen-experienced compartments was prevented by the profiling of bulk unsorted PBMCs.

The library was obtained by 5' RACE. Reads for this sample came from an Illumina HiSeq 2500. A second PCR of roughly 6 to 12 cycles was performed with a sample-barcoded 5' primer and a J-beta primer mix. A template-switch 5' adaptor carrying 12 random nucleotides introduced a unique molecular identifier onto each TCR beta cDNA molecule. Each sample yielded at least 2.5 million CDR3-containing paired-end reads. All of the RNA was converted into first-strand cDNA using the Mint cDNA synthesis kit, with a TRBC-specific oligonucleotide serving as the primer. After uracil-DNA glycosylase treatment, a first 18-cycle PCR used universal primers M1SS and BC2_uni_R on all cDNA. Regarding the original processing steps: Normalization of each sample was performed by random selection of 1 million high-quality reads, each carrying a distinct molecular identifier. Instead of being binned into consensus sequences, reads that shared molecular identifiers were thrown out. MiTCR, run with a Q25 quality threshold and the strictest error-elimination algorithm, handled CDR3 identification, clonotype clustering and error correction. Lower-bound total TCR beta diversity was estimated with a nonparametric unseen species model using Euler transformation. TCRdb trimmed the raw reads at Q25, called clones with MiXCR and kept productive beta chains. CDR3 protein duplicates are merged, each entry listing the most common genes and DNA. These V and J calls derive from TCRdb rather than the authors' analysis. This sample comprises about 1.1 million distinct CDR3 sequences, under 40% of them detected only once. Around 13% of the sample goes to the ten largest clones.

Concerning this clonotype: There is no known antigen for this receptor. No quality values exist for individual bases; no much larger clone is one base distant.

Donors were a few dozen systemically healthy Caucasian individuals from Russia aged roughly 6 to 90 years. Around 9.9 milliliters of peripheral blood were collected from each donor into EDTA-treated Vacutainer tubes. Ficoll-Paque density-gradient centrifugation was used to isolate PBMCs, with at least 6.5 million per sample. Trizol reagent was used to extract total RNA from the PBMCs, yielding at least 6 micrograms per sample. For every donor, an aliquot of PBMCs went through flow cytometry to measure the percentages of naive CD45RAhigh/CD27high T cells. The CDR3 goes from the cysteine to the phenylalanine over 14 residues. Only the CDR3 region is kept as DNA, spanning 42 bases read in frame from base 1. According to the germline V gene, CDR1 reads LGHNA and CDR2 reads YNFKEQ. V loses 0 bases of germline sequence and J loses 3 bases, and the interval between the two ends is 8 bases.

Sequenced material: blood. Here the chain combines TRBV4-2 and TRBJ2-5; a tentative D call is TRBD1 (6 bases match). The sequence came from a man younger than 35 in good health. The CDR3 here reads CASSQDTGKETQYF. The DNA sequence reads TGTGCCAGCAGCCAAGATACAGGGAAAGAGACCCAGTACTTC.